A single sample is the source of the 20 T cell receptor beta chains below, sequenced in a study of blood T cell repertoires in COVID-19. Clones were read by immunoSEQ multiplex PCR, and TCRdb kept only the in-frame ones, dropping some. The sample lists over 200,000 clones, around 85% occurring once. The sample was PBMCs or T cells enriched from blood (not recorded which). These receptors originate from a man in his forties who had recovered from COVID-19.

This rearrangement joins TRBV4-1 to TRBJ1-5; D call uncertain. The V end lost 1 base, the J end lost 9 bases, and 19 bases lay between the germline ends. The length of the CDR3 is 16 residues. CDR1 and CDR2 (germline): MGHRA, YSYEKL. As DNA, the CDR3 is TGCGCCAGCAGCCAAGCTCAGTCTTTACCGGAGAGGCCCCAGCATTTT. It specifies CASSQAQSLPERPQHF.

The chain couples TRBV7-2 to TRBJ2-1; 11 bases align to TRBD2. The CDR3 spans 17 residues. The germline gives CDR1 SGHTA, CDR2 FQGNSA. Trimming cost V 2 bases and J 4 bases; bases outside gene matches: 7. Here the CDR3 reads CASSLKTSGTWYNEQFF. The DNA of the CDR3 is TGTGCCAGCAGCTTAAAGACTAGCGGGACTTGGTACAATGAGCAGTTCTTC.

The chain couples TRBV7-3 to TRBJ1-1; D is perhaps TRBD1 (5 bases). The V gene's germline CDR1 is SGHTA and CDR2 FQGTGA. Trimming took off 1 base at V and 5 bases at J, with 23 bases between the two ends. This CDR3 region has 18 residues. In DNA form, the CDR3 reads TGTGCCAGCAGCTTAAGCCCCACGACAGTCGGAGGGCTTACTGAAGCTTTCTTT. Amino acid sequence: CASSLSPTTVGGLTEAFF.

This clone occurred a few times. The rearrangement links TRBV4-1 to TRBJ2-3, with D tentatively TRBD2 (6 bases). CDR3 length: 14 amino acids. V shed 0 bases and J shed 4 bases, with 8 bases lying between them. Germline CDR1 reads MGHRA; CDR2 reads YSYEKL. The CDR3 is CASSQDGTSDTQYF. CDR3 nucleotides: TGCGCCAGCAGCCAAGATGGGACTTCAGATACGCAGTATTTT.

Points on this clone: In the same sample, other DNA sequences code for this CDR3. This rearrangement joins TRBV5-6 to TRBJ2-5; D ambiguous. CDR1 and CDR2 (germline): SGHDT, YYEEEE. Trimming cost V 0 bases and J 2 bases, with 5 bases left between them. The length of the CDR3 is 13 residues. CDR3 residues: CASSLGLQETQYF. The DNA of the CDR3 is TGTGCCAGCAGCTTGGGACTTCAAGAGACCCAGTACTTC.

The CDR3 reads CATSGGGAGYTF. CDR3 in DNA: TGTGCCACCAGTGGAGGGGGCGCGGGCTACACCTTC. The J gene is TRBJ1-2, the V gene TRBV24-1; 7 nucleotides match TRBD1. This CDR3 is 12 amino acids long. The junction had 4 bases not matched to a gene; V was cut back by 5 bases and J by 8 bases. The germline gives CDR1 KGHDR, CDR2 SFDVKD.

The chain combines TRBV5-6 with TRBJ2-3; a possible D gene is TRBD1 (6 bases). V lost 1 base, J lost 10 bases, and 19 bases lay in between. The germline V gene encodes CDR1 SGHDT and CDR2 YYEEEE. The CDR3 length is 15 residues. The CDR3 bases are TGTGCCAGCAGCTTGCTCAGGGGAGAATTTACGGCGCAGTATTTT. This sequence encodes CASSLLRGEFTAQYF.

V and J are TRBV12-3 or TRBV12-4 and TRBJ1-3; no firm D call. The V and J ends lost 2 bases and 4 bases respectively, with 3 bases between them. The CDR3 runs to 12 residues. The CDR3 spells CASSLQGNTIYF. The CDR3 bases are TGTGCCAGCAGTTTACAAGGAAACACCATATATTTT.

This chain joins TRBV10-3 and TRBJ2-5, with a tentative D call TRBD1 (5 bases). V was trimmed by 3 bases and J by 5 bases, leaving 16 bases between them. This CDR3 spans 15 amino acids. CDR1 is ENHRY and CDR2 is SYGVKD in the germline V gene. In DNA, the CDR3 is TGTGCCATCAGTGATGGGGCTAGGGAAGGGGAGACCCAGTACTTC. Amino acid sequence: CAISDGAREGETQYF.

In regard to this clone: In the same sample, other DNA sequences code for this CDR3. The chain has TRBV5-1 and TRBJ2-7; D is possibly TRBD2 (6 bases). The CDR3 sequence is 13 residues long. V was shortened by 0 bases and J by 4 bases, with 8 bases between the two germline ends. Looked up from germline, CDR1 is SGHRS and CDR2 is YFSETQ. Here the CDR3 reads CASSLAGSYEQYF. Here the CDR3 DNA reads TGCGCCAGCAGCTTGGCCGGGAGTTACGAGCAGTACTTC.

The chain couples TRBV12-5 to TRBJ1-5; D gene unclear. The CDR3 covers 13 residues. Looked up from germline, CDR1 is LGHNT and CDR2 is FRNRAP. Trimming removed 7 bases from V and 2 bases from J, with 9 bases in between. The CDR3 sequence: CASARDRNQPQHF. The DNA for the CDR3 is TGTGCTAGTGCGCGAGATCGCAATCAGCCCCAGCATTTT.

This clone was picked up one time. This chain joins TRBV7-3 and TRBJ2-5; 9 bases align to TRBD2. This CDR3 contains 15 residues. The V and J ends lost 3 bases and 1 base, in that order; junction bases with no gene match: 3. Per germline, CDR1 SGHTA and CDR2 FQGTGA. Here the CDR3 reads CASSFTAGGQETQYF. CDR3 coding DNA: TGTGCCAGCAGCTTTACAGCGGGAGGCCAAGAGACCCAGTACTTC.

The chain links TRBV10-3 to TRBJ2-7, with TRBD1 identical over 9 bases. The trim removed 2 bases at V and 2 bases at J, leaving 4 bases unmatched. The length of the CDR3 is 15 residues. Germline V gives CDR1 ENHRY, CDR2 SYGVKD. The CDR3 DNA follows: TGTGCCATCAGTGAGCGAGGACAGGGGACCTACGAGCAGTACTTC. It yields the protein CAISERGQGTYEQYF.

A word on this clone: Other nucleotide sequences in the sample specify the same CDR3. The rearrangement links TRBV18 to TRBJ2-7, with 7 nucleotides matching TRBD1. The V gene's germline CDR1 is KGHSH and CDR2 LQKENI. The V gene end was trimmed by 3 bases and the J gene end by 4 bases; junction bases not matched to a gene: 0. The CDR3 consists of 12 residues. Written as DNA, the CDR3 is TGTGCCAGCTCACCGACAGGGTACGAGCAGTACTTC. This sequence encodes CASSPTGYEQYF.

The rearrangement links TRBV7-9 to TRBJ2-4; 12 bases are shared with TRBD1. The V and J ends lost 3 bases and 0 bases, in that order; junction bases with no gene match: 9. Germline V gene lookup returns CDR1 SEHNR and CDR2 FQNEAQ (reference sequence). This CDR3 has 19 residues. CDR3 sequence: CASSFPGTGGDVAKNIQYF. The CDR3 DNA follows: TGTGCCAGCAGCTTCCCCGGGACAGGGGGCGACGTAGCCAAAAACATTCAGTACTTC.

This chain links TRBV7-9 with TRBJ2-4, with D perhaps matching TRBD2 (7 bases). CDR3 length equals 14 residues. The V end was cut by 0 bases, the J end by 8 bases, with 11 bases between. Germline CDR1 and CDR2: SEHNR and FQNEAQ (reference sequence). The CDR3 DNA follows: TGTGCCAGCAGCTTAGCGTGGGAGGGGGACATTCAGTACTTC. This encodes CASSLAWEGDIQYF.

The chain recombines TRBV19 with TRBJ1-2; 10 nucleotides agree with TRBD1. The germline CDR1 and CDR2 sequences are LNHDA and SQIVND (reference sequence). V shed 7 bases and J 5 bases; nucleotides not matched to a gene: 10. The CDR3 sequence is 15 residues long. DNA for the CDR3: TGTGCCAGTACCGGGACAGGGGTAGGGCTTTATGGCTACACCTTC. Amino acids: CASTGTGVGLYGYTF.

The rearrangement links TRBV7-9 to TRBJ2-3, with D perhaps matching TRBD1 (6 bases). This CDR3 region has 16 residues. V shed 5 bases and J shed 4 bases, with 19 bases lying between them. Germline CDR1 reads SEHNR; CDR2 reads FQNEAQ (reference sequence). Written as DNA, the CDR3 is TGTGCCAGCAGCACCGGACAGCCCATAGAGGCAGATACGCAGTATTTT. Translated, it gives CASSTGQPIEADTQYF.

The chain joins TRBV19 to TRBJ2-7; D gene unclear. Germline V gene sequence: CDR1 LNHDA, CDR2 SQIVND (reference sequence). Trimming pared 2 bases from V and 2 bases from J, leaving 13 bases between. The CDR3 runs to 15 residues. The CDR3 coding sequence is TGTGCCAGTAGTATAAGGCCAGGAATAACCTACGAGCAGTACTTC. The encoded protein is CASSIRPGITYEQYF.

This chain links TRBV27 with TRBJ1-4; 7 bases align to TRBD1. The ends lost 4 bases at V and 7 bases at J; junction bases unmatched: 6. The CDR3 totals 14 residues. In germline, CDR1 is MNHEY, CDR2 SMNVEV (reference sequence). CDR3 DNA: TGTGCCAGCAGTTACAGGGGTCCGGCTGAAAAACTGTTTTTT. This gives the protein CASSYRGPAEKLFF.